The clone carrying this TCR beta chain was picked up many times. Its specificity is not known. Germline V gene data show CDR1 as SQVTM and CDR2 as ANQGSEA. The CDR3 extends over 13 amino acids. V lost 4 bases to trimming and J lost 7 bases; unmatched junction nucleotides: 6. The data originate from a study of molecular identifiers for immune sequencing clone quantification. Study information: Replicate experiments divided RNA from 20,000 or 100,000 naive CD8 cells into five parts and sequenced four.

Whole-study results and caveats: Spike-in Jurkat TCR RNA from a single cell reportedly registered among about a million naive cells.

TCRdb independently ran MiXCR on the PCR reads; one entry per CDR3 protein. Counted here are about half a million distinct CDR3 sequences, about 20% occurring once; the ten biggest clones make up 0.84%. The sample taken for sequencing was naive CD8+ T cells from blood, with Jurkat cell RNA spiked in. The subset: FACS-sorted CD8+CD4-CCR7+CD45RA+ naive T cells. This receptor was taken from a human donor in good health. Some libraries in this study had Jurkat cell RNA spiked in. This rearrangement joins TRBV29-1 to TRBJ2-1; 8 nucleotides align to TRBD1. CDR3 in amino acids: CSVGTGYANEQFF. For the CDR3, the DNA is TGCAGCGTTGGGACAGGGTATGCGAATGAGCAGTTCTTC.